This T cell receptor (beta chain) was observed in a study of blood T cell repertoires in COVID-19. Study summary: Sources were T cells, B-cell-depleted T cells, or PBMCs; the material itself was cDNA or gDNA.

Assay used: immunoSEQ multiplex PCR; TCRdb lists only in-frame clones, some missing. The sample consists of roughly 360,000 clones, 87% of them appearing once. Either two negative PCRs, clearance, or symptom resolution qualified Cohort 3 donors as recovered. The CDR3 runs to 13 residues. V gave up 4 bases and J gave up 3 bases, with 9 bases separating them. From germline, CDR1 is ENHRY and CDR2 SYGVKD. V and J are TRBV10-3 and TRBJ1-1; D gene unclear. This TCR came from a man aged 30-40 years who had recovered from COVID-19. The sequenced sample was PBMCs or T cells enriched from blood (not recorded which). The CDR3 DNA follows: TGTGCCATCAGTGCCCTAGGTCACACTGAAGCTTTCTTT. Translated: CAISALGHTEAFF.